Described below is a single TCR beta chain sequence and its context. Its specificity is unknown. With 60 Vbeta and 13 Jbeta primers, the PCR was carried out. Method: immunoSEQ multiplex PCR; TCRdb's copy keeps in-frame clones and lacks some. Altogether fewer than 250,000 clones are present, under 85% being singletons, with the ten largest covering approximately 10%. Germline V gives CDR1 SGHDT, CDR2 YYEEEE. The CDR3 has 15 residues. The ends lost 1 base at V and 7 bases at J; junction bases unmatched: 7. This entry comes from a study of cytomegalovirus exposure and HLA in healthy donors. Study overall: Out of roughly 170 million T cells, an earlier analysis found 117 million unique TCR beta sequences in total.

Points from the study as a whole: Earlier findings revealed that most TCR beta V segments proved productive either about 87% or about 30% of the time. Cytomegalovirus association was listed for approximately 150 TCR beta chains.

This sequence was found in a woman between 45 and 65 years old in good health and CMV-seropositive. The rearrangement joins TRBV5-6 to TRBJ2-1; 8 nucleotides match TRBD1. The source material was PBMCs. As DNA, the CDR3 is TGTGCCAGCAGCTTGCTTCAGGGGGCAAGGAATGAGCAGTTCTTC. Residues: CASSLLQGARNEQFF. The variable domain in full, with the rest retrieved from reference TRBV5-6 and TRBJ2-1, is DAGVTQSPTHLIKTRGQQVTLRCSPKSGHDTVSWYQQALGQGPQFIFQYYEEEERQRGNFPDRFSGHQFPNYSSELNVNALLLGDSALYLCASSLLQGARNEQFFGPGTRLTVL.